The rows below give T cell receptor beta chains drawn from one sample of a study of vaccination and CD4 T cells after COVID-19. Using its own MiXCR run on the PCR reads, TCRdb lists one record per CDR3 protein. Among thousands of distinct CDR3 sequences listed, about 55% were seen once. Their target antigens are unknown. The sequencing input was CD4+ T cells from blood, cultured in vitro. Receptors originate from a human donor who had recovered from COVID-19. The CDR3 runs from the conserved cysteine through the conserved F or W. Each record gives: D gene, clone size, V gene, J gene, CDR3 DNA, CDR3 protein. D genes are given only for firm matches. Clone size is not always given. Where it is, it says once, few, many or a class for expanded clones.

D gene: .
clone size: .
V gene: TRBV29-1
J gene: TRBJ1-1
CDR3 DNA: TGCAGCGTTATGCGGGCGGAAAAGAACACTGAAGCTTTCTTT
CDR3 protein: CSVMRAEKNTEAFF

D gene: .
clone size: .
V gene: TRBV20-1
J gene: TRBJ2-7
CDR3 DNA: TGCAGTGCTAGAGATCCTACGGCTAGCCTGGGGGATCAATACGAGCAGTACTTC
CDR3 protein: CSARDPTASLGDQYEQYF

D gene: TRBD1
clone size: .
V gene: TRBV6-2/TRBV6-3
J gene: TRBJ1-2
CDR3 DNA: TGTGCCAGCAGTTACGGCCATATCGATCCGACAGGGGAAGGCTACACCTTC
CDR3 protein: CASSYGHIDPTGEGYTF

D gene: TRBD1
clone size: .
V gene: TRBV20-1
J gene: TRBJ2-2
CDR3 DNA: TGCAGTGCCCGGGACAGGGGGAACACCGGGGAGCTGTTTTTT
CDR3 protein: CSARDRGNTGELFF

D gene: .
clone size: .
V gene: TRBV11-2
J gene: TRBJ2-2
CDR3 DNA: TGTGCCAGCAGCTTAGACAGAACCGGGGAGCTGTTTTTT
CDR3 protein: CASSLDRTGELFF

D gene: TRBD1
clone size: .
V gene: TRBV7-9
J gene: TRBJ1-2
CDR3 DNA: TGTGCCAGCAGCGCTGGGACAGGGGGCGGGGGCTACACCTTC
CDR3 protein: CASSAGTGGGGYTF

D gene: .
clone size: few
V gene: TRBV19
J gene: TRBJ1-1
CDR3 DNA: TGTGCCAGTAGTTCTGGGACCACCACACGTATACCCAAAGCTTTCTTT
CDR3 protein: CASSSGTTTRIPKAFF

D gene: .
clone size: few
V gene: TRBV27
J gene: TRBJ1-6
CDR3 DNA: TGTGCCAGCCGAGGGGTAAGAGCGGACAGACGAAATTCACCCCTCCACTTT
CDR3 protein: CASRGVRADRRNSPLHF

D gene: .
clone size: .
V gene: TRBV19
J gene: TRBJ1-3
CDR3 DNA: TGTGCCAGTAAGCCGTTCTCTGGAAACACCATATATTTT
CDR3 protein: CASKPFSGNTIYF

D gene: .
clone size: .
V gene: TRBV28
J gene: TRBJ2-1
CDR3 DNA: TGTGCCAGCAGTTCCGGACAGTACAATGAGCAGTTCTTC
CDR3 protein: CASSSGQYNEQFF

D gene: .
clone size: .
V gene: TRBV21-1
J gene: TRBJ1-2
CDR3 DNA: TGTGCCAGCGGGGGAACTATGGGCTACACCTTC
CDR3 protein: CASGGTMGYTF

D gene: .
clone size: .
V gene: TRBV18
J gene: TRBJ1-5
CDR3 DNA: TGTGCCAGCTCACCGGGCTTGACTAGCAATCAGCCCCAGCATTTT
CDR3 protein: CASSPGLTSNQPQHF

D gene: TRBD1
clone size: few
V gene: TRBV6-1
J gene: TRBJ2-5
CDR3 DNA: TGTGCCAGCAGGGAACAGGGGGCTAGGGAGACCCAGTACTTC
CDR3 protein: CASREQGARETQYF

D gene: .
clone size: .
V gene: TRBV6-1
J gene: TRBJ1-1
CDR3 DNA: TGTGCCAGCAGCACCATAAATGGTGTTTATGAAGCTTTCTTT
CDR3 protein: CASSTINGVYEAFF

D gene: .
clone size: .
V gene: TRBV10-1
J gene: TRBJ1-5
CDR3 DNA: TGCGCCAGCAGCGCGGGACAAAGTCAGCCCCAGCATTTT
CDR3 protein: CASSAGQSQPQHF

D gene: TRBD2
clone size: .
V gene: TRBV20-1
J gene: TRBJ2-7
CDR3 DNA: TGCAGTGCTAGTAAACTAGCGGGAGGACGCACCTACGAGCAGTACTTC
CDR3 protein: CSASKLAGGRTYEQYF

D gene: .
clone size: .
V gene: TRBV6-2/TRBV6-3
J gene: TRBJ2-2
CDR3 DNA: TGTGCCAGCAGTAATCCAGAGACGGGGACCGGGGAGCTGTTTTTT
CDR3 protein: CASSNPETGTGELFF

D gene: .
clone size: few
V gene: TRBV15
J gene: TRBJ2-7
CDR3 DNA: TGTGCCACCAGCAGACCCGGGGCAACCTACGAGCAGTACTTC
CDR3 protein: CATSRPGATYEQYF

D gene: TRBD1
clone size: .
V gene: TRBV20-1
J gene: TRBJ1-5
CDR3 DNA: TGCAGTGCTAGGACACAGGGGGCGTTTAGCAATCAGCCCCAGCATTTT
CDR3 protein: CSARTQGAFSNQPQHF

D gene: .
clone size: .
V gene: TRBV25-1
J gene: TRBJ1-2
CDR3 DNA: TGTGCCAGCAGACTTATGGGAGTCTATGGCTACACCTTC
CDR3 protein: CASRLMGVYGYTF

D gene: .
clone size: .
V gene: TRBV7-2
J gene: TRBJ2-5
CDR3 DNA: TGTGCCAGCAGTACCCAAGGGACCCAGTACTTC
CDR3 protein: CASSTQGTQYF

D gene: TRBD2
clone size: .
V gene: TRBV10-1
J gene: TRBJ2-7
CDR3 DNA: TGCGCCAGCAGTGGTGCGGCGGGAGGGCCGGGACCGCAGTACTTC
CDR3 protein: CASSGAAGGPGPQYF

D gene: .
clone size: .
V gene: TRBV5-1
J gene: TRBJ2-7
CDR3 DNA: TGCGCCAGCAGCTTTACGGTTTCCTACGAGCAGTACTTC
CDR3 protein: CASSFTVSYEQYF

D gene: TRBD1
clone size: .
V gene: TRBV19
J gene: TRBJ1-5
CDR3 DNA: TGTGCCAGTACCATGGACAGGGATCAGCCCCAGCATTTT
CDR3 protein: CASTMDRDQPQHF

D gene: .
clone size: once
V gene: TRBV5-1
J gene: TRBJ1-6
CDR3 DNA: TGCGCCAGCAGCTTGGGTCAGGGTCGTTCACCCCTCCACTTT
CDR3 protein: CASSLGQGRSPLHF

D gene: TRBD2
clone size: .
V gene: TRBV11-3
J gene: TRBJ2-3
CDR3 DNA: TGTGCCAGCAGCCAAACTAGCGGGGTATCCACAGATACGCAGTATTTT
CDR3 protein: CASSQTSGVSTDTQYF

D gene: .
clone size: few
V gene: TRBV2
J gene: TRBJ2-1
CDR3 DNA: TGTGCCAGCAGCTCACTTCCTAGGAATGAGCAGTTCTTC
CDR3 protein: CASSSLPRNEQFF

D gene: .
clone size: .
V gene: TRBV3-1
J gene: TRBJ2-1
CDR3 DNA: TGTGCCAGCAGCCCCCGAAGGGGAGTAGTCCATGAGCAGTTCTTC
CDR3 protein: CASSPRRGVVHEQFF

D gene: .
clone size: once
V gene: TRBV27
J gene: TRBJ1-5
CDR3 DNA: TGTGCCAGCAGTTTATCGACTATAAAACCGGGACAAGGGCCTAGCAATCAGCCCCAGCATTTT
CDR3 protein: CASSLSTIKPGQGPSNQPQHF

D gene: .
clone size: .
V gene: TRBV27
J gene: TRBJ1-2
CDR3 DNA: TGTGCCAGCAGAAAAACCGGGCCCTCGGACGGCTACACCTTC
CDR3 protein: CASRKTGPSDGYTF

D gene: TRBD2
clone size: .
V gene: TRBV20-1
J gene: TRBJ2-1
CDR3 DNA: TGCAGTGCCCACAATCGAGGCGGGAGTTCTAATGAGCAGTTCTTC
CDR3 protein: CSAHNRGGSSNEQFF

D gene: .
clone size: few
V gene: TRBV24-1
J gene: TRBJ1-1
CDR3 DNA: TGTGCCACCAGTGATGGCCTAAACACTGAAGCTTTCTTT
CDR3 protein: CATSDGLNTEAFF

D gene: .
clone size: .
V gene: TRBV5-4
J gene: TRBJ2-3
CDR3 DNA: TGTGCCAGCAGAAAACCGGGGTACACAGATACGCAGTATTTT
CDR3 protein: CASRKPGYTDTQYF

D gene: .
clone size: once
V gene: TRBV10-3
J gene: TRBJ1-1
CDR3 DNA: TGTGCCATCAGTCAGGTCGCGAACACTGAAGCTTTCTTT
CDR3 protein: CAISQVANTEAFF

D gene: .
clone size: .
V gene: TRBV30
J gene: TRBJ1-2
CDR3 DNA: TGTGCCTGGAAAAGATCGCCAGGGCCTAACTATGGCTACACCTTC
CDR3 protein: CAWKRSPGPNYGYTF

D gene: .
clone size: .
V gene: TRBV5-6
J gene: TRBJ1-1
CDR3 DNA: TGTGCCAGCAGCCCACTCGGACAAAGGAACACTGAAGCTTTCTTT
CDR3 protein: CASSPLGQRNTEAFF

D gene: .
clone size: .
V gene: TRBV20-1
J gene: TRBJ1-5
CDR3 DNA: TGCAGTGCTAGGGGTACGGGCAGGGGAAGCAATCAGCCCCAGCATTTT
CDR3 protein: CSARGTGRGSNQPQHF

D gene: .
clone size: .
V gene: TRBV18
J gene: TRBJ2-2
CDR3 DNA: TGTGCCAGCTCACCACCTCAGGCCGGGGAGCTGTTTTTT
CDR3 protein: CASSPPQAGELFF

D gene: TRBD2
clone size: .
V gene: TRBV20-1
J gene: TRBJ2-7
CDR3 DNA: TGCAGTGCTAGTTATCGGACTAGGGGATACGAGCAGTACTTC
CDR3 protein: CSASYRTRGYEQYF

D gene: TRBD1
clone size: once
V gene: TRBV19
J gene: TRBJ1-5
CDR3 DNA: TGTGCCAGTAGAACGGGACAGGGGGATCAGCCCCAGCATTTT
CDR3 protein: CASRTGQGDQPQHF